Following are 15 T cell receptor beta chains from one sample sequenced in a study of blood T cell repertoires in COVID-19. Profiling relied on immunoSEQ multiplex PCR, and the TCRdb table lists in-frame clones only, not all of them. Of about 200,000 clones detected, about 91% appear once; the ten largest clones hold about 1.5%. The specimen sequenced was peripheral blood. The receptor source for this set is a man between 18 and 35 years old with active or convalescent COVID-19.

The rearrangement uses TRBV6-1 and TRBJ2-3, with D unclear. Germline loops: CDR1 MNHNS, CDR2 SASEGT. This CDR3 region has 13 residues. V was cut by 2 bases and J by 2 bases, with 5 bases left in between. The CDR3 reads CASSEYTTDTQYF. In nucleotides, the CDR3 is TGTGCCAGCAGTGAATACACCACAGATACGCAGTATTTT.

The rearrangement joins TRBV30 to TRBJ1-2, with 9 bases matching TRBD1. From germline, CDR1 is GTSNPN and CDR2 SVGIG (reference sequence). The CDR3 contains 14 residues. V gave up 5 bases and J gave up 5 bases; unmatched junction bases: 9. The CDR3 reads CAWGGQGSSYGYTF. As DNA, the CDR3 is TGTGCCTGGGGGGGACAGGGATCTTCTTATGGCTACACCTTC.

The V and J genes are TRBV5-5 and TRBJ2-3; 9 nucleotides agree with TRBD1. V shed 4 bases and J 7 bases; nucleotides not matched to a gene: 13. Germline values: CDR1 SGHKS, CDR2 YYEKEE (reference sequence). The CDR3 has 16 residues. The CDR3 DNA reads as TGTGCCAGCAGCCCGGACAGGGGCTTAGCGGTTAATACGCAGTATTTT. It specifies CASSPDRGLAVNTQYF.

This chain uses TRBV4-3 with TRBJ1-2; no clear D. The CDR3 is 16 amino acids. Trimming removed 3 bases from V and 4 bases from J, with 18 bases in between. CDR1 LGHNA and CDR2 YSLEER come from the germline V gene. The CDR3 here is CASSQDRARSGYGYTF. The CDR3 DNA follows: TGCGCCAGCAGCCAGGACCGGGCCCGAAGCGGCTATGGCTACACCTTC.

The chain employs TRBV7-2 and TRBJ2-2, with D unclear. V lost 2 bases to trimming and J lost 6 bases, with 7 bases between them. The CDR3 length is 13 residues. Germline CDR1 and CDR2: SGHTA and FQGNSA. CDR3 loop: CASSLLPAGELFF. The DNA for the CDR3 is TGTGCCAGCAGCTTACTTCCAGCCGGGGAGCTGTTTTTT.

This clone has only a few counts. This chain joins TRBV2 and TRBJ2-2; D is possibly TRBD1 (6 bases). Germline V gene sequence: CDR1 SNHLY, CDR2 FYNNEI. Trimming removed 7 bases from V and 1 base from J, with 13 bases in between. The CDR3 covers 15 residues. Here the CDR3 DNA reads TGTGCCAGCACCAGGGGTAGCGAGAACACCGGGGAGCTGTTTTTT. The encoded protein is CASTRGSENTGELFF.

This clone was counted a single time. This chain uses TRBV6-5 with TRBJ1-5; D is perhaps TRBD1 (6 bases). Germline loops: CDR1 MNHEY, CDR2 SVGAGI. The CDR3 totals 14 residues. V lost 6 bases and J lost 4, with 13 bases in between. Written as DNA, the CDR3 is TGTGCCAGCAGGGCTACCGGGACAAATCAGCCCCAGCATTTT. It codes for CASRATGTNQPQHF.

The chain joins TRBV27 to TRBJ1-3; weak D call: TRBD1 (6 bases). This CDR3 has 15 residues. Between the trimmed V and J ends, which lost 4 bases and 6 bases, there was a span of 16 bases. In germline, CDR1 is MNHEY, CDR2 SMNVEV (reference sequence). The CDR3 sequence: CASSSGGGLENTIYF. CDR3 coding DNA: TGTGCCAGCAGTTCTGGGGGGGGCCTTGAAAACACCATATATTTT.

V is TRBV10-3 and J is TRBJ2-7, with TRBD1 matching over 8 bases. Trimming took 0 bases from V and 6 from J; bases not matched to a gene: 4. This CDR3 region has 14 residues. Germline assignment: CDR1 ENHRY and CDR2 SYGVKD. The CDR3 protein is CAISESQGASEQYF. The CDR3 DNA reads TGTGCCATCAGTGAGTCCCAGGGGGCGAGCGAGCAGTACTTC.

The chain carries TRBV6-5 and TRBJ2-7; possibly TRBD2 for D (5 bases). Germline V gene data show CDR1 as MNHEY and CDR2 as SVGAGI. Trimming shortened V by 7 bases and J by 2 bases, and 15 bases separated the two germline ends. The CDR3 extends over 14 amino acids. This CDR3 is CASTRRDLPYEQYF. CDR3 in DNA: TGTGCCAGCACCCGACGGGATCTCCCCTACGAGCAGTACTTC.

The chain carries TRBV4-3 and TRBJ1-1; D remains ambiguous. The CDR3 consists of 18 residues. The germline V gene encodes CDR1 LGHNA and CDR2 YSLEER. Trimming took off 0 bases at V and 0 bases at J, with 17 bases between the two ends. CDR3 in amino acids: CASSQDWVRATVNTEAFF. The CDR3 coding sequence is TGCGCCAGCAGCCAAGATTGGGTGAGGGCTACCGTGAACACTGAAGCTTTCTTT.

The CDR3 region has the DNA TGTGCCAGCAGCCAAGGTTTCCAGGGCCCCCTGAACACTGAAGCTTTCTTT. Residues: CASSQGFQGPLNTEAFF. The chain employs TRBV3-1 (or the pseudogene TRBV3-2) and TRBJ1-1, with D perhaps TRBD1 (5 bases). The germline gives CDR1 LGHDT, CDR2 YNNKEL (reference sequence). Trimming left V 1 base short and J 0 bases short, with 15 bases between. The CDR3 is made up of 17 amino acids.

This clone has only one observation. The V gene is TRBV2, the J gene TRBJ1-1, with D possibly TRBD1 on 5 matching bases. Deletions cut 6 bases from V and 3 bases from J, with 20 bases between. Germline values: CDR1 SNHLY, CDR2 FYNNEI. This CDR3 is 16 amino acids long. CDR3 amino acids: CASSNVAGLGDTEAFF. In nucleotides, the CDR3 is TGTGCCAGCAGCAATGTGGCAGGACTAGGGGACACTGAAGCTTTCTTT.

Comments on this clone: Other DNA sequences in the same sample also yield this CDR3. This chain links TRBV7-9 with TRBJ1-4; D remains ambiguous. CDR3 length: 15 residues. V lost 1 base, J lost 5 bases, and 11 bases lay in between. Germline CDR1 reads SEHNR; CDR2 reads FQNEAQ (reference sequence). The CDR3 region has the DNA TGTGCCAGCAGCTTAGGCAGAGGCTCAAATGAAAAACTGTTTTTT. Protein product: CASSLGRGSNEKLFF.

CDR3: CASSSQDSNQPQHF. Written as DNA, the CDR3 is TGTGCCAGCAGTTCACAGGATAGCAATCAGCCCCAGCATTTT. The chain is built from TRBV6-5 and TRBJ1-5; D is perhaps TRBD1 (5 bases). The CDR3 length is 14 residues. The germline V gene has CDR1 MNHEY and CDR2 SVGAGI. V was pared by 4 bases and J by 0 bases, with 7 bases between.